This is a list of T cell receptor beta chains from one sample in a study of blood T cells in healthy people across ages. TCRdb re-called the 5' RACE reads through MiXCR, storing one row per CDR3 protein. Of around 1.5 million distinct CDR3 sequences in the sample, approximately 38% were seen once. Sequencing was carried out using blood. The receptors stem from a young woman in good health. Both conserved end residues are part of each CDR3. D genes are given only for firm matches. Clone size is not always given. Where it is, it says once, few, many or a class for expanded clones.

J gene: TRBJ2-1
CDR3 length: 13
V gene: TRBV7-9
D gene: -
clone size: few
CDR3 protein: CASSLERRVGQFF
CDR3 DNA: TGTGCCAGCAGCTTAGAGCGCAGGGTGGGGCAGTTCTTC

J gene: TRBJ2-7
CDR3 length: 16
V gene: TRBV6-1
D gene: -
clone size: -
CDR3 protein: CASSEGPQVGYNEQYF
CDR3 DNA: TGTGCCAGCAGTGAGGGGCCCCAGGTGGGCTACAATGAGCAGTACTTC

J gene: TRBJ1-4
CDR3 length: 17
V gene: TRBV28
D gene: -
clone size: -
CDR3 protein: CASSLFAPGATNEKLFF
CDR3 DNA: TGTGCCAGCAGTTTATTCGCCCCGGGGGCAACTAATGAAAAACTGTTTTTT

J gene: TRBJ2-7
CDR3 length: 13
V gene: TRBV20-1
D gene: -
clone size: many
CDR3 protein: CSARGTPTYEQYF
CDR3 DNA: TGCAGTGCTAGAGGGACTCCAACCTACGAGCAGTACTTC

J gene: TRBJ1-2
CDR3 length: 13
V gene: TRBV6-5
D gene: -
clone size: -
CDR3 protein: CASLSGDKYGYTF
CDR3 DNA: TGTGCCAGCCTTAGCGGGGACAAATATGGCTACACCTTC

J gene: TRBJ2-7
CDR3 length: 16
V gene: TRBV2
D gene: TRBD1
clone size: -
CDR3 protein: CASTQIGTGKTYEQYF
CDR3 DNA: TGTGCCAGCACCCAAATAGGGACAGGGAAGACCTACGAGCAGTACTTC

J gene: TRBJ1-2
CDR3 length: 15
V gene: TRBV20-1
D gene: TRBD1
clone size: -
CDR3 protein: CSARDPDRPSGGYTF
CDR3 DNA: TGCAGTGCTAGAGATCCGGACAGGCCCTCGGGAGGCTACACCTTC

J gene: TRBJ2-3
CDR3 length: 13
V gene: TRBV12-3/TRBV12-4
D gene: TRBD2
clone size: -
CDR3 protein: CASGELAADMQYF
CDR3 DNA: TGTGCCAGCGGCGAACTAGCGGCAGATATGCAGTATTTT

J gene: TRBJ2-1
CDR3 length: 17
V gene: TRBV14
D gene: -
clone size: few
CDR3 protein: CASSQGSAESSYNEQFF
CDR3 DNA: TGTGCCAGCAGCCAAGGATCTGCGGAGAGCTCCTACAATGAGCAGTTCTTC

J gene: TRBJ1-1
CDR3 length: 14
V gene: TRBV6-1
D gene: TRBD1
clone size: -
CDR3 protein: CASRHGTGNTEAFF
CDR3 DNA: TGTGCCAGCAGACACGGGACAGGGAACACTGAAGCTTTCTTT

J gene: TRBJ1-2
CDR3 length: 14
V gene: TRBV5-1
D gene: TRBD1
clone size: few
CDR3 protein: CAGSRWDRDYGYTF
CDR3 DNA: TGCGCCGGCAGCCGGTGGGACAGGGACTATGGCTACACCTTC

J gene: TRBJ1-3
CDR3 length: 13
V gene: TRBV29-1
D gene: -
clone size: -
CDR3 protein: CSVLQESGNTIYF
CDR3 DNA: TGCAGCGTGCTACAGGAATCTGGAAACACCATATATTTT

J gene: TRBJ1-1
CDR3 length: 15
V gene: TRBV4-1
D gene: -
clone size: -
CDR3 protein: CASSQHHSANTEAFF
CDR3 DNA: TGCGCCAGCAGCCAACACCATAGCGCTAACACTGAAGCTTTCTTT

J gene: TRBJ1-1
CDR3 length: 14
V gene: TRBV20-1
D gene: -
clone size: few
CDR3 protein: CSARVSTSNTEAFF
CDR3 DNA: TGCAGTGCTAGAGTATCTACCTCGAACACTGAAGCTTTCTTT

J gene: TRBJ1-1
CDR3 length: 14
V gene: TRBV5-1
D gene: TRBD1
clone size: -
CDR3 protein: CASSLHRDSTEAFF
CDR3 DNA: TGCGCCAGCAGCTTGCACCGGGACAGCACTGAAGCTTTCTTT

J gene: TRBJ2-6
CDR3 length: 16
V gene: TRBV12-3/TRBV12-4
D gene: -
clone size: -
CDR3 protein: CASSLPSGLGANVLTF
CDR3 DNA: TGTGCCAGCAGTTTGCCCTCAGGTCTCGGGGCCAACGTCCTGACTTTC

J gene: TRBJ2-7
CDR3 length: 15
V gene: TRBV4-1
D gene: TRBD2
clone size: few
CDR3 protein: CASSQVRDYTYEQYF
CDR3 DNA: TGCGCCAGCAGCCAAGTGCGGGACTATACCTACGAGCAGTACTTC

J gene: TRBJ2-1
CDR3 length: 14
V gene: TRBV2
D gene: TRBD1
clone size: -
CDR3 protein: CAGGGQGAFAEQFF
CDR3 DNA: TGTGCCGGCGGGGGACAGGGTGCATTCGCTGAGCAGTTCTTC

J gene: TRBJ2-3
CDR3 length: 14
V gene: TRBV12-3/TRBV12-4
D gene: -
clone size: -
CDR3 protein: CASSHPTGSGTQYF
CDR3 DNA: TGTGCCAGCAGCCACCCTACCGGTTCAGGTACGCAGTATTTT

J gene: TRBJ2-7
CDR3 length: 15
V gene: TRBV6-6
D gene: TRBD1
clone size: -
CDR3 protein: CASSYRGQGAHEQYF
CDR3 DNA: TGTGCCAGCAGTTACAGGGGGCAGGGAGCCCACGAGCAGTACTTC

J gene: TRBJ1-1
CDR3 length: 17
V gene: TRBV6-6
D gene: TRBD1
clone size: -
CDR3 protein: CASSYAGQGGMNTEAFF
CDR3 DNA: TGTGCCAGCAGTTACGCGGGACAGGGTGGCATGAACACTGAAGCTTTCTTT

J gene: TRBJ2-7
CDR3 length: 15
V gene: TRBV5-1
D gene: TRBD1
clone size: -
CDR3 protein: CASSLQGRSEGEQYF
CDR3 DNA: TGCGCCAGCAGCTTACAGGGGAGATCTGAAGGCGAGCAGTACTTC

J gene: TRBJ2-1
CDR3 length: 15
V gene: TRBV11-2
D gene: -
clone size: -
CDR3 protein: CASSPPVVFYNEQFF
CDR3 DNA: TGTGCCAGCAGCCCCCCTGTGGTTTTCTACAATGAGCAGTTCTTC

J gene: TRBJ2-7
CDR3 length: 13
V gene: TRBV20-1
D gene: TRBD2
clone size: few
CDR3 protein: CSAKTSGSYEQYF
CDR3 DNA: TGCAGTGCGAAGACTAGCGGGTCCTACGAGCAGTACTTC

J gene: TRBJ1-5
CDR3 length: 15
V gene: TRBV7-9
D gene: TRBD1
clone size: -
CDR3 protein: CASSLVGTADQPQHF
CDR3 DNA: TGTGCCAGCAGCTTAGTCGGGACAGCGGATCAGCCCCAGCATTTT

J gene: TRBJ2-2
CDR3 length: 15
V gene: TRBV12-3/TRBV12-4
D gene: -
clone size: -
CDR3 protein: CASSLSLKDTGELFF
CDR3 DNA: TGTGCCAGCAGTTTAAGCCTAAAGGACACCGGGGAGCTGTTTTTT

J gene: TRBJ2-7
CDR3 length: 13
V gene: TRBV2
D gene: -
clone size: -
CDR3 protein: CASSRTPPGEQYF
CDR3 DNA: TGTGCCAGCAGTAGGACTCCCCCTGGCGAGCAGTACTTC

J gene: TRBJ2-4
CDR3 length: 16
V gene: TRBV13
D gene: TRBD2
clone size: few
CDR3 protein: CASSSKKTSGRQEQYF
CDR3 DNA: TGTGCCAGCAGCTCAAAAAAGACTAGCGGGAGACAGGAGCAGTACTTC

J gene: TRBJ2-1
CDR3 length: 14
V gene: TRBV20-1
D gene: -
clone size: -
CDR3 protein: CSARDFSSYNEQFF
CDR3 DNA: TGCAGTGCCCGGGACTTTAGCTCCTACAATGAGCAGTTCTTC

J gene: TRBJ1-1
CDR3 length: 13
V gene: TRBV28
D gene: -
clone size: -
CDR3 protein: CASSLLKNTEAFF
CDR3 DNA: TGTGCCAGCAGTTTATTGAAGAACACTGAAGCTTTCTTT

J gene: TRBJ1-6
CDR3 length: 15
V gene: TRBV20-1
D gene: -
clone size: few
CDR3 protein: CSVLRVIPYNSPLHF
CDR3 DNA: TGCAGTGTCCTCAGGGTTATCCCCTATAATTCACCCCTCCACTTT

J gene: TRBJ2-3
CDR3 length: 13
V gene: TRBV29-1
D gene: TRBD1
clone size: -
CDR3 protein: CSALGQGADTQYF
CDR3 DNA: TGCAGCGCTCTGGGACAGGGGGCTGATACGCAGTATTTT

J gene: TRBJ2-7
CDR3 length: 13
V gene: TRBV2
D gene: -
clone size: -
CDR3 protein: CVSSGGGDYEQYF
CDR3 DNA: TGTGTCAGCAGTGGAGGCGGGGACTACGAGCAGTACTTC

J gene: TRBJ2-6
CDR3 length: 16
V gene: TRBV30
D gene: -
clone size: -
CDR3 protein: CAWTEGVSSGVNVLTF
CDR3 DNA: TGTGCCTGGACCGAAGGGGTCTCCTCTGGGGTCAACGTCCTGACTTTC

J gene: TRBJ1-1
CDR3 length: 14
V gene: TRBV5-1
D gene: -
clone size: -
CDR3 protein: CASSLPGWGTEAFF
CDR3 DNA: TGCGCCAGCAGCTTGCCAGGGTGGGGGACTGAAGCTTTCTTT

J gene: TRBJ2-5
CDR3 length: 14
V gene: TRBV5-6
D gene: -
clone size: -
CDR3 protein: CASSSLPGLETQYF
CDR3 DNA: TGTGCCAGCAGTTCCCTGCCAGGCTTAGAGACCCAGTACTTC

J gene: TRBJ2-7
CDR3 length: 15
V gene: TRBV14
D gene: -
clone size: few
CDR3 protein: CASSQVKLGTYEQYF
CDR3 DNA: TGTGCCAGCAGCCAAGTAAAGTTGGGGACCTACGAGCAGTACTTC

J gene: TRBJ2-1
CDR3 length: 13
V gene: TRBV20-1
D gene: -
clone size: few
CDR3 protein: CSARVGFYNEQFF
CDR3 DNA: TGCAGTGCTAGAGTGGGATTTTACAATGAGCAGTTCTTC

J gene: TRBJ1-5
CDR3 length: 14
V gene: TRBV20-1
D gene: -
clone size: -
CDR3 protein: CSARPGPSNQPQHF
CDR3 DNA: TGCAGTGCTAGACCGGGACCTAGCAATCAGCCCCAGCATTTT

J gene: TRBJ2-3
CDR3 length: 16
V gene: TRBV20-1
D gene: TRBD2
clone size: few
CDR3 protein: CSAGILGGTSTDTQYF
CDR3 DNA: TGCAGTGCTGGAATCTTGGGGGGGACGAGCACAGATACGCAGTATTTT

J gene: TRBJ1-3
CDR3 length: 15
V gene: TRBV5-1
D gene: -
clone size: -
CDR3 protein: CASSPTAGSGNTIYF
CDR3 DNA: TGCGCCAGCAGCCCTACGGCGGGGTCAGGAAACACCATATATTTT

J gene: TRBJ2-3
CDR3 length: 13
V gene: TRBV9
D gene: -
clone size: once
CDR3 protein: CASGGGPPDTQYF
CDR3 DNA: TGTGCCTCCGGCGGGGGCCCCCCAGATACGCAGTATTTT

J gene: TRBJ2-3
CDR3 length: 14
V gene: TRBV25-1
D gene: TRBD1
clone size: -
CDR3 protein: CASSVRGTGDTQYF
CDR3 DNA: TGTGCCAGCAGTGTGAGAGGGACAGGGGATACGCAGTATTTT

J gene: TRBJ2-2
CDR3 length: 18
V gene: TRBV25-1
D gene: -
clone size: -
CDR3 protein: CASSAPLGGPHRGGELFF
CDR3 DNA: TGTGCCAGCAGTGCCCCTCTCGGGGGTCCCCATCGTGGCGGGGAGCTGTTTTTT

J gene: TRBJ1-5
CDR3 length: 17
V gene: TRBV5-5
D gene: TRBD1
clone size: -
CDR3 protein: CASSSADRGPSYQPQHF
CDR3 DNA: TGTGCCAGCAGCTCGGCGGACAGGGGGCCTTCGTATCAGCCCCAGCATTTT

J gene: TRBJ2-2
CDR3 length: 16
V gene: TRBV6-6
D gene: -
clone size: few
CDR3 protein: CASSYVWGPDTGELFF
CDR3 DNA: TGTGCCAGCAGTTACGTTTGGGGACCAGACACCGGGGAGCTGTTTTTT

J gene: TRBJ2-7
CDR3 length: 14
V gene: TRBV29-1
D gene: -
clone size: -
CDR3 protein: CSVGVRARGYEQYF
CDR3 DNA: TGCAGCGTTGGGGTAAGGGCCAGAGGGTACGAGCAGTACTTC

J gene: TRBJ2-7
CDR3 length: 15
V gene: TRBV28
D gene: TRBD1
clone size: -
CDR3 protein: CASRNLDRGSNEQYF
CDR3 DNA: TGTGCCAGCAGGAACTTGGACAGGGGTTCAAACGAGCAGTACTTC

J gene: TRBJ2-1
CDR3 length: 13
V gene: TRBV4-2
D gene: TRBD2
clone size: -
CDR3 protein: CASSPGTSGTPFF
CDR3 DNA: TGTGCCAGCAGCCCCGGGACTAGCGGGACCCCGTTCTTC

J gene: TRBJ2-2
CDR3 length: 14
V gene: TRBV11-3
D gene: TRBD1
clone size: -
CDR3 protein: CASSLNRGDGELFF
CDR3 DNA: TGTGCCAGCAGCTTAAACAGGGGTGACGGGGAGCTGTTTTTT

J gene: TRBJ2-3
CDR3 length: 15
V gene: TRBV20-1
D gene: -
clone size: -
CDR3 protein: CSAALVLGRTDTQYF
CDR3 DNA: TGCAGTGCCGCCCTCGTGTTGGGCCGCACAGATACGCAGTATTTT

J gene: TRBJ2-7
CDR3 length: 17
V gene: TRBV21-1
D gene: -
clone size: few
CDR3 protein: CASSRRYSGGHSYEQYF
CDR3 DNA: TGTGCCAGCAGCAGGAGATATAGCGGGGGGCATTCCTACGAGCAGTACTTC

J gene: TRBJ2-3
CDR3 length: 18
V gene: TRBV5-4
D gene: TRBD2
clone size: few
CDR3 protein: CASSVATGLATRTDTQYF
CDR3 DNA: TGTGCCAGCAGCGTAGCCACGGGACTAGCGACCCGCACAGATACGCAGTATTTT

J gene: TRBJ2-2
CDR3 length: 12
V gene: TRBV29-1
D gene: -
clone size: few
CDR3 protein: CSVDRETGELFF
CDR3 DNA: TGCAGCGTTGACCGGGAGACCGGGGAGCTGTTTTTT

J gene: TRBJ1-3
CDR3 length: 15
V gene: TRBV29-1
D gene: -
clone size: few
CDR3 protein: CSAVSNRVGGNTIYF
CDR3 DNA: TGCAGCGCGGTGTCAAATAGAGTGGGTGGAAACACCATATATTTT

J gene: TRBJ1-1
CDR3 length: 16
V gene: TRBV4-1
D gene: TRBD1
clone size: -
CDR3 protein: CASSQLVSQGGRSAFF
CDR3 DNA: TGCGCCAGCAGCCAATTGGTTTCCCAGGGGGGGCGATCAGCTTTCTTT